This T cell receptor beta chain was recovered during a study of blood T cells in healthy people across ages. Turning to the study itself: Template switching retrieved approximately one barcoded beta molecule for each two T cells.

Points from the study as a whole: A greater number of naive CD4+ cells and higher diversity distinguished long-lived donors from aged donors.

Remarks on this clonotype: Its antigen is unknown. A single base separates this from a much larger clone, so it may be a read error.

Germline V CDR1 and CDR2: ENHRY, SYGVKD. V shed 4 bases, J shed 2 bases, and the junction held 10 bases outside the gene matches. This CDR3 is 17 amino acids long. Using a J-beta primer mix together with a sample-barcoded 5' primer, a second PCR was run for about 7 to 12 cycles. Any given sample supplied a minimum of 2.5 million CDR3-containing paired-end reads. MiXCR, run by TCRdb on the 5' RACE reads, gives a single entry per CDR3 protein. The sample lists about 640,000 distinct CDR3 sequences, approximately 50% occurring once. The sequencing sample was made of blood. This receptor was identified in a man aged 55 to 70 in good health. The chain is built from TRBV10-3 and TRBJ2-5; TRBD1 matches at 10 bases. The CDR3 sequence is CAISGGAGTGVQETQYF. Here the CDR3 DNA reads TGTGCCATCAGTGGTGGGGCCGGGACAGGGGTTCAAGAGACCCAGTACTTC.